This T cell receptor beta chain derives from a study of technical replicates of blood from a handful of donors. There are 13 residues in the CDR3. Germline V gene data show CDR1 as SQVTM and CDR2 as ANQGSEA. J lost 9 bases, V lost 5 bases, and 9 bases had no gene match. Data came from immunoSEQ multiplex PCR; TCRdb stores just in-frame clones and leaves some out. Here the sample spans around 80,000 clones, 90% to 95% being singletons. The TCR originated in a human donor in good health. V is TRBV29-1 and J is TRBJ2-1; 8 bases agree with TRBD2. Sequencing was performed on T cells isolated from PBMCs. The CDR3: CSVTVAGKGEQFF. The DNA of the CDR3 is TGCAGCGTTACCGTAGCGGGAAAGGGTGAGCAGTTCTTC.